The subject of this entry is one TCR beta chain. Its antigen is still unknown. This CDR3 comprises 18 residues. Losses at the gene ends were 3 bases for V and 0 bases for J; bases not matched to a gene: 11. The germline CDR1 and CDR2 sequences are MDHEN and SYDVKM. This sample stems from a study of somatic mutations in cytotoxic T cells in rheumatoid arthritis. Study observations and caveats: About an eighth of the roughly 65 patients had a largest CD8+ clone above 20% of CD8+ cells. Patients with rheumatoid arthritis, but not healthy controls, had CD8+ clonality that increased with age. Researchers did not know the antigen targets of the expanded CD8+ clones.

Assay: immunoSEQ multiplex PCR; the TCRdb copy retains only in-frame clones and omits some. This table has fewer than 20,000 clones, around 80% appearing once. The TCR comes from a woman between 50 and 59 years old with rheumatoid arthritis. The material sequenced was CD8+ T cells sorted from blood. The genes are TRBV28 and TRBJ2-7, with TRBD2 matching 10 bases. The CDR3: CASSLVLAGALSSYEQYF. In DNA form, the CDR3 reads TGTGCCAGCAGTTTGGTCCTAGCGGGAGCCCTCAGCTCCTACGAGCAGTACTTC.